This T cell receptor (beta chain) was sequenced for a study of spatial heterogeneity in lung cancer. Study at large: For tumor regions, TCR transcript counts showed a strong correlation with a T cell module score derived from matched bulk RNA-seq. Study-wide results and limits: Coverage estimated for tumor T cells reached 6.5% to 8% for alpha chains and approximately 12% for beta chains. It was found that expanded intratumoral alpha and beta TCR counts tracked tumor mutation counts.

V lost 4 bases, J lost 0 bases, and 3 bases stayed unmatched. The length of the CDR3 is 15 residues. Germline CDR1 SNHLY, CDR2 FYNNEI. This clonotype was recorded at least ten times. The antigen is undetermined. MiXCR was run by TCRdb on the 5' RACE reads, yielding one entry per CDR3 protein. This sample has some 13,000 distinct CDR3 sequences, with about 4% found just once. Time point given: sample taken at primary tumor resection. The donors, 70 to 80 patients with untreated early-stage non-small cell lung cancer, provided the samples. Whole RNA came from tumor, nontumor lung or frozen PBMC and was sequenced without being sorted.

The TCR sequence derives from a male donor with early-stage non-small cell lung cancer. The sample was lung tumor tissue, taken at surgery. The chain combines TRBV2 with TRBJ2-1; TRBD2 aligns across 7 bases. The CDR3 sequence is CASSGTSSSYNEQFF. In DNA, the CDR3 is TGTGCCAGCAGTGGGACTAGTAGCTCCTACAATGAGCAGTTCTTC.